The present TCR beta chain was sequenced within a study of Graves' ophthalmopathy and Graves' hyperthyroidism. RNA transcripts yielded amplified TCR beta CDR3 regions. The workflow started with a first-round RT-PCR run with HTBI primers and then moved on to a second-round multiplex PCR. TCRdb recomputed calls from the multiplex PCR reads with MiXCR, one row per CDR3 protein. This table holds 150,000 to 200,000 distinct CDR3 sequences, over 35% found once. Trimming took 11 bases from V and 7 from J; bases not matched to a gene: 8. Germline loops: CDR1 MNHNS, CDR2 SASEGT. The CDR3 is 13 residues long. This TCR came from a woman between 40 and 50 years old with Graves' ophthalmopathy. Material for sequencing was peripheral blood. The rearrangement uses TRBV6-1 and TRBJ2-2; 9 nucleotides line up with TRBD1. DNA for the CDR3: TGTGCCGGTGGGACAGGGAAGGGCGGGGAGCTGTTTTTT. As protein: CAGGTGKGGELFF.